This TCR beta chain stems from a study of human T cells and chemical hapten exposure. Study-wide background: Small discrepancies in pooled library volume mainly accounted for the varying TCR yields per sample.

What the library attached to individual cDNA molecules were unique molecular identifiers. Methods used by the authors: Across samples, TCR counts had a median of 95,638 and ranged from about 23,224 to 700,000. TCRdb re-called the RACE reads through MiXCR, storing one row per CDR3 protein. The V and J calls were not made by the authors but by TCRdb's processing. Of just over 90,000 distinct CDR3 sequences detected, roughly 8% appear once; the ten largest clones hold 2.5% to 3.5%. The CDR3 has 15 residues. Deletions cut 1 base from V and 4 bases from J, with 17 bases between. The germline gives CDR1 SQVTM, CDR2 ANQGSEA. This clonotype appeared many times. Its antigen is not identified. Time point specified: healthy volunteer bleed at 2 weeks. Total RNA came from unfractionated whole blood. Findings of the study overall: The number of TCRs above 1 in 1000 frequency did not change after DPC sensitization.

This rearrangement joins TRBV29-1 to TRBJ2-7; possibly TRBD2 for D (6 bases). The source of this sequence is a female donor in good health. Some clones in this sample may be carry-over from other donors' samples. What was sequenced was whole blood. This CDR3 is CSVEGTGVSMYEQYF. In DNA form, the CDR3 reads TGCAGCGTTGAAGGAACGGGGGTCTCCATGTACGAGCAGTACTTC.